Listed below are T cell receptor beta chains from one sample, sequenced in a study of T cells in Graves' hyperthyroidism and ophthalmopathy. TCRdb independently ran MiXCR on the multiplex PCR reads; one entry per CDR3 protein. The profile shows approximately 620,000 distinct CDR3 sequences, around 15% of them singletons. Sequenced sample: blood. These receptors were obtained from a woman aged 40 to 55 with Graves' ophthalmopathy. Each CDR3 is given with its conserved first and last residue. Fields, in order: J gene, D gene, V gene, clone size, CDR3 length, CDR3 DNA, CDR3 protein. The D gene is left open where the match is weak. Clone size, where shown, is once, few, many, or a class for clones that have expanded.

TRBJ1-1,NA,TRBV19,NA,12,TGTGCCAGTAGTTTTCAAGCGACTGAAGCTTTCTTT,CASSFQATEAFF
TRBJ2-7,NA,TRBV4-1,NA,15,TGCGCCAGCAGCCAAGCGCAGGACTACTCCTACGAGCAGTACTTC,CASSQAQDYSYEQYF
TRBJ1-5,TRBD1,TRBV28,many,17,TGTGCCAGCAGTTCCCTGACAGGGGATAATAGCAATCAGCCCCAGCATTTT,CASSSLTGDNSNQPQHF
TRBJ2-3,TRBD2,TRBV3-1,NA,14,TGTGCCAGCAGCCCTTGGGGGGGAACAGATACGCAGTATTTT,CASSPWGGTDTQYF
TRBJ2-1,NA,TRBV11-3,many,12,TGTGCCAGCAGCTTAAGGGCCCATGAGCAGTTCTTC,CASSLRAHEQFF
TRBJ2-5,TRBD1,TRBV3-1,NA,17,TGTGCCAGCAGCCAAGAAGGCCAGGGACAGTGGCAAGTGACCCAGTACTTC,CASSQEGQGQWQVTQYF
TRBJ2-3,NA,TRBV20-1,many,11,TGCAGTGCAGCGGTCGGGGATACGCAGTATTTT,CSAAVGDTQYF
TRBJ1-2,NA,TRBV28,NA,13,TGTGCCAGCAGTGATAAGGGGCTAGGTGGCTACACCTTC,CASSDKGLGGYTF
TRBJ1-6,TRBD1,TRBV7-9,many,15,TGTGCCAGCAGCTCTGGGGCAGGGGGCGGTTCACCCCTCCACTTT,CASSSGAGGGSPLHF
TRBJ2-3,NA,TRBV3-1,many,14,TGTGCCAGCAGCCAAGATCTCGTGGCAGATACGCAGTATTTT,CASSQDLVADTQYF
TRBJ2-7,TRBD2,TRBV6-1,many,15,TGTGCCAGCAGTCTACAAAGCGGCCAAGCGGGAGAGCAGTACTTC,CASSLQSGQAGEQYF
TRBJ2-1,TRBD1,TRBV3-1,many,15,TGTGCCAGCAGCCAGGGACAGGGCCCCTACAATGAGCAGTTCTTC,CASSQGQGPYNEQFF
TRBJ2-1,TRBD1,TRBV6-5,NA,15,TGTGCCAGCAGTTACCTTGACAGGGGGGGCAATGAGCAGTTCTTC,CASSYLDRGGNEQFF
TRBJ1-2,NA,TRBV2,many,12,TGTGCCAGCACCAGGGTTGAGTATGGCTACACCTTC,CASTRVEYGYTF
TRBJ1-5,TRBD1,TRBV5-1,NA,14,TGCGCCAGCAGCTCCCAGGGGGTAGATCAGCCCCAGCATTTT,CASSSQGVDQPQHF
TRBJ2-7,NA,TRBV7-2,few,14,TGTGCCAGCAGCAAGGACTTTTCGTCCTACGAGCAGTACTTC,CASSKDFSSYEQYF
TRBJ2-3,TRBD2,TRBV11-2,many,15,TGTGCCAGCAGCCGGACTAGCGGGAGCGGGAATACGCAGTATTTT,CASSRTSGSGNTQYF
TRBJ1-1,NA,TRBV30,many,11,TGTGCCTGGAGTGTCGGGGGCGCCGCTTTCTTT,CAWSVGGAAFF